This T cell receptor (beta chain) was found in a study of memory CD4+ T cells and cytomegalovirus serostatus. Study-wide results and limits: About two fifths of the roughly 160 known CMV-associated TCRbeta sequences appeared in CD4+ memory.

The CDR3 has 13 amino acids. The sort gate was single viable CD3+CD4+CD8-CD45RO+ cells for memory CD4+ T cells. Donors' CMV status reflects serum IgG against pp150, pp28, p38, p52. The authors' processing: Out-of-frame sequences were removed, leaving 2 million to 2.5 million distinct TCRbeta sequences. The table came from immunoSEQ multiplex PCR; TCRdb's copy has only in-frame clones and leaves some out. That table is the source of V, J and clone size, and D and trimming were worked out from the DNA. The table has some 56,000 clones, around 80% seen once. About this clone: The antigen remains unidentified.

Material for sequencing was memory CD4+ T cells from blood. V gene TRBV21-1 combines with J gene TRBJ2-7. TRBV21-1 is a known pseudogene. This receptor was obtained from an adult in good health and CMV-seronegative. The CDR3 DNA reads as TGTGCCAGCAGCAAAGGTGGGGGGCGCGAGCAGTACTTC. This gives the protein CASSKGGGREQYF.